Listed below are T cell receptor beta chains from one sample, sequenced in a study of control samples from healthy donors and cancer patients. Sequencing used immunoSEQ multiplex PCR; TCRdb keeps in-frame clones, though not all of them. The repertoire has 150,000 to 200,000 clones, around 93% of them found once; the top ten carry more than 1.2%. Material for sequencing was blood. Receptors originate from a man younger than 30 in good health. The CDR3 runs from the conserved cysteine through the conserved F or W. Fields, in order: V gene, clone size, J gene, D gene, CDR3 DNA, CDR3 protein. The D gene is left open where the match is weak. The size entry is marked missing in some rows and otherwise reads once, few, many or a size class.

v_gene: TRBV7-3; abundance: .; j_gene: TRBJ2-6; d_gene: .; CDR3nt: TGTGCCAGCAGCTACCCTAGTGGGGCCAACGTCCTGACTTTC; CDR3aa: CASSYPSGANVLTF
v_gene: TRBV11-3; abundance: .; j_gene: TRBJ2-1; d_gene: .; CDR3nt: TGTGCCAGCAGCTTAGGGATCGAAAATGAGCAGTTCTTC; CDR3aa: CASSLGIENEQFF
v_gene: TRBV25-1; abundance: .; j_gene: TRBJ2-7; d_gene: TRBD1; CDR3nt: TGTGCCAGCAGTCCTCCGGGACAGAACGAGCAGTACTTC; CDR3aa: CASSPPGQNEQYF
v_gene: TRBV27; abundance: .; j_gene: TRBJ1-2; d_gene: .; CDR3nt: TGTGCCAGCAGTTTGGATGGCACCTATGGCTACACCTTC; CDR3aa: CASSLDGTYGYTF
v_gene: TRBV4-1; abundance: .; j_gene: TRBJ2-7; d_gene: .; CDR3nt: TGCGCCAGCAGCCAAGATAGGGTGCAGGGTTCCCACGAGCAGTACTTC; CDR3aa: CASSQDRVQGSHEQYF
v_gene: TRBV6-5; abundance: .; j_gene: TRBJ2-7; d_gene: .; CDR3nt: TGTGCCAGCAGGACAGGAGGAGCCTACGAGCAGTACTTC; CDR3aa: CASRTGGAYEQYF
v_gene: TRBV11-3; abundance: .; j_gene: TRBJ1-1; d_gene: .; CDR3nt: TGTGCCAGCAGCTTATCCTCCGTTGACACTGAAGCTTTCTTT; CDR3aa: CASSLSSVDTEAFF
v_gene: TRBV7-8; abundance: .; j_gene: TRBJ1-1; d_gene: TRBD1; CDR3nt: TGTGCCAGCAGCCGGTACAGGGGCAGCAACACTGAAGCTTTCTTT; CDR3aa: CASSRYRGSNTEAFF
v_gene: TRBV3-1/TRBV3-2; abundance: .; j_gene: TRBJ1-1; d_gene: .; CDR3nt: TGTGCCAGCAGCCTCCGGGGCCAGAACACTGAAGCTTTCTTT; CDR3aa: CASSLRGQNTEAFF
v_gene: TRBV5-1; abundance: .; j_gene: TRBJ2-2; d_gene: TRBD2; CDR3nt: TGCGCCAGCAGCTTCTCTAGCGGGGCTGGTACCGGGGAGCTGTTTTTT; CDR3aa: CASSFSSGAGTGELFF
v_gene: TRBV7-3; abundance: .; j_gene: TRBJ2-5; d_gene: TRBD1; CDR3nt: TGTGCCAGCAGCTTAGGTTGGACAGGGGCCCAAGAGACCCAGTACTTC; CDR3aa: CASSLGWTGAQETQYF
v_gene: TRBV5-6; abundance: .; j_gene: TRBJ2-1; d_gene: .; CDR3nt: TGTGCCAGCAGCTGGGCGGGACAGCTCTACAATGAGCAGTTCTTC; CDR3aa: CASSWAGQLYNEQFF
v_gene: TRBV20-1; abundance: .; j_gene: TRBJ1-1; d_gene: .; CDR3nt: TGCAGTGTACGAAGGGGCACTGAAGCTTTCTTT; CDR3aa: CSVRRGTEAFF
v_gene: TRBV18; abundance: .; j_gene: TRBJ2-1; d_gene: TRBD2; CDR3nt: TGTGCCAGCTCACCACCGGGGCTAGCGGGGTCCTACAATGAGCAGTTCTTC; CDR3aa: CASSPPGLAGSYNEQFF
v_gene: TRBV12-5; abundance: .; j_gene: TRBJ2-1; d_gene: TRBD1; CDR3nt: TGTGCTAGTGGTTTGGTGCCGGGACAGGGGTTACATGAGCAGTTCTTC; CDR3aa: CASGLVPGQGLHEQFF
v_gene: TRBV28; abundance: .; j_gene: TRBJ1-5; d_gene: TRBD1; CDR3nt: TGTGCCAGCGCAGGGGGGCCCCAGCATTTT; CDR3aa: CASAGGPQHF
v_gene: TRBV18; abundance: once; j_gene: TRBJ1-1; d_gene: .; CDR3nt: TGTGCCAGCTCTCCTGGGGGGAACACTGAAGCTTTCTTT; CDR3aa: CASSPGGNTEAFF
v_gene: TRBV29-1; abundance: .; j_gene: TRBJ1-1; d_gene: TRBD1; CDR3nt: TGCAGCGTACGAACAGGGGGGGCGAACACTGAAGCTTTCTTT; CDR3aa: CSVRTGGANTEAFF
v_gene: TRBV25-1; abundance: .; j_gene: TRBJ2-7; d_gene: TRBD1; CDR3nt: TGTGCCAGCAGTGATCCGACAGGGAGTTACTACGAGCAGTACTTC; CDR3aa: CASSDPTGSYYEQYF
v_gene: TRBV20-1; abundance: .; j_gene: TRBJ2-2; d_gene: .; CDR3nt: TGCAGTGCTCGCGGGACCGGGGAGCTGTTTTTT; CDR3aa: CSARGTGELFF
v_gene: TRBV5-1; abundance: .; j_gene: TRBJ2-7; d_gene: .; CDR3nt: TGCGCCAGCAGCTTGGTAGAGGGTCGGAACGAGCAGTACTTC; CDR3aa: CASSLVEGRNEQYF
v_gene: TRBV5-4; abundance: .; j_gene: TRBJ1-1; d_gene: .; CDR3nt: TGTGCCAGCAGCTTTACCGGGACCTATGAAGCTTTCTTT; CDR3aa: CASSFTGTYEAFF
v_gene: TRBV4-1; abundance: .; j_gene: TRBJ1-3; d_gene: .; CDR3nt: TGCGCCAGCAGCCAAGTTCAATCAAGTGCTGGAAACACCATATATTTT; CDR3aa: CASSQVQSSAGNTIYF